This T cell receptor beta chain originates from a study of control samples from healthy donors and cancer patients. Germline values: CDR1 SGHTA, CDR2 FQGNSA. This CDR3 comprises 15 residues. The ends lost 0 bases at V and 3 bases at J; junction bases unmatched: 0. Assay used: immunoSEQ multiplex PCR; TCRdb lists only in-frame clones, some missing. The table has about 58,000 clones, more than 75% seen once; the top ten hold roughly 12%. Sequenced input: PBMCs. The receptor comes from a woman in her sixties or seventies with lung cancer. This rearrangement joins TRBV7-2 to TRBJ2-1; 9 nucleotides agree with TRBD2. The CDR3 DNA sequence: TGTGCCAGCAGCTTAGCTAGCGGGGGCTACAATGAGCAGTTCTTC. Encoded protein: CASSLASGGYNEQFF. The whole variable domain, filled in from reference TRBV7-2 and TRBJ2-1, reads GAGVSQSPSNKVTEKGKDVELRCDPISGHTALYWYRQSLGQGLEFLIYFQGNSAPDKSGLPSDRFSAERTGGSVSTLTIQRTQQEDSAVYLCASSLASGGYNEQFFGPGTRLTVL.